This T cell receptor beta chain originates from a study of cytotoxic CD8 clonotypes in ibrutinib-treated CLL. Findings of the study overall: Before falling back toward baseline at progression, clonality had risen at the time of ibrutinib response.

The table lists this clone with a count of one. What it binds is unknown. Profiling relied on immunoSEQ multiplex PCR, and the TCRdb table lists in-frame clones only, not all of them. Altogether just over 200,000 clones are present, 79% being singletons, with the ten largest covering roughly 11%. The TCR comes from a human donor with chronic lymphocytic leukemia. The material was PBMCs, obtained after 12 months of ibrutinib treatment.

The CDR3 DNA reads TGTGCCAGCAGTTCCCACGGGACTAGCGGAGTTAAAAGCACCTACGAGCAGTACTTC. The encoded protein is CASSSHGTSGVKSTYEQYF. The chain employs TRBV27 and TRBJ2-7; TRBD2 matches at 11 bases. CDR1 and CDR2 (germline): MNHEY, SMNVEV (reference sequence). The CDR3 runs 19 residues. The V and J ends lost 4 bases and 2 bases, in that order; junction bases with no gene match: 16.